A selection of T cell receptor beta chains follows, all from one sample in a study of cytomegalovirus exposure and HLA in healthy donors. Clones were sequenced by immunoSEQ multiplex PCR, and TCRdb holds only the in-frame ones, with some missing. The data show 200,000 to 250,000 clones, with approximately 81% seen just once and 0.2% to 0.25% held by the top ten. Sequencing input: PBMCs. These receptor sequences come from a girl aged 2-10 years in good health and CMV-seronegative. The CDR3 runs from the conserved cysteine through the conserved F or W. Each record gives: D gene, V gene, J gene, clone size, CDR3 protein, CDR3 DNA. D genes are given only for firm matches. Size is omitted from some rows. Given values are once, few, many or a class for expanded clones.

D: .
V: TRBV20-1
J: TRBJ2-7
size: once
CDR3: CSASPSYEQYF
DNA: TGCAGTGCCTCACCCAGCTACGAGCAGTACTTC

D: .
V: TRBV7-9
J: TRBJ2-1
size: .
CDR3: CASSFSGPQDEQFF
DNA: TGTGCCAGCAGCTTTTCAGGGCCCCAGGATGAGCAGTTCTTC

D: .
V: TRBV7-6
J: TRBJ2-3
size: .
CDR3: CASSFGGRLDTQYF
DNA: TGTGCCAGCAGCTTCGGGGGGCGCTTAGATACGCAGTATTTT

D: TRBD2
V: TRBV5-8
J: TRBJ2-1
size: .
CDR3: CASSFAPAGTSVNNEQFF
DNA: TGTGCCAGCAGCTTCGCCCCCGCCGGGACTAGCGTGAACAATGAGCAGTTCTTC

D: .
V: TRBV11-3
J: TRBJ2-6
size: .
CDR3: CASSLGATGANVLTF
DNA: TGTGCCAGCAGCCTAGGGGCTACTGGGGCCAACGTCCTGACTTTC

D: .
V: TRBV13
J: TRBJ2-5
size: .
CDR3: CASSPARRVSDWQETQYF
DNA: TGTGCCAGCAGCCCGGCCCGCAGGGTTAGTGATTGGCAAGAGACCCAGTACTTC

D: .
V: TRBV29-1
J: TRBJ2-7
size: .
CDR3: CSVVPPSGEQYF
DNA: TGCAGCGTTGTTCCCCCATCAGGGGAGCAGTACTTC

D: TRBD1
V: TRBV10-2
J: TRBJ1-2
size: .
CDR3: CASTPTGDYGYTF
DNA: TGCGCCAGCACCCCGACAGGGGACTATGGCTACACCTTC

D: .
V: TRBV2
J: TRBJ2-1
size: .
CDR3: CASTRNGPDPRGNEQFF
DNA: TGTGCCAGCACCAGGAACGGTCCAGACCCCCGCGGGAATGAGCAGTTCTTC

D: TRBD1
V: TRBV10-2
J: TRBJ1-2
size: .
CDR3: CASRTGRYGYTF
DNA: TGCGCCAGCCGGACAGGGCGGTATGGCTACACCTTC

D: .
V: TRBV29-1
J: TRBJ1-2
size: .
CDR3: CSVEENRVYGYTF
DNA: TGCAGCGTTGAAGAAAACAGGGTTTATGGCTACACCTTC

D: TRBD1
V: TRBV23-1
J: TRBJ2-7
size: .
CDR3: CASSSEPGQCSYEQYF
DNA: TGCGCCAGCAGTTCCGAACCGGGACAGTGCTCCTACGAGCAGTACTTC

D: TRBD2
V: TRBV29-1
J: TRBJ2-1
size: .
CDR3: CSVLSGRTNEQFF
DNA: TGCAGCGTCCTTAGCGGGAGGACCAATGAGCAGTTCTTC

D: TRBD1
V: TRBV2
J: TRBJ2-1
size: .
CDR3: CASSTDRDLLSYNEQFF
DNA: TGTGCCAGCAGTACGGACAGGGACCTCCTCTCCTACAATGAGCAGTTCTTC

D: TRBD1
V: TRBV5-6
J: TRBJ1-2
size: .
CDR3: CASSPGGANYGYTF
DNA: TGTGCCAGCAGCCCAGGGGGCGCTAACTATGGCTACACCTTC

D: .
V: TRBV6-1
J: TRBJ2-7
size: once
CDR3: CASTLAGDGYEQYF
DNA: TGTGCCAGCACCTTAGCAGGGGATGGGTACGAGCAGTACTTC

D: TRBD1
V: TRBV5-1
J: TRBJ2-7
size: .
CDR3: CASSLEQGGPYEQYF
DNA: TGCGCCAGCAGCTTGGAACAGGGGGGACCGTACGAGCAGTACTTC

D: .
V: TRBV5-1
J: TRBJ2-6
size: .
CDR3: CASSLETGSGANVLTF
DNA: TGCGCCAGCAGCTTGGAGACAGGCTCTGGGGCCAACGTCCTGACTTTC

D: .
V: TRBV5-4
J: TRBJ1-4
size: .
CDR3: CASSFGEKLFF
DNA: TGTGCCAGCAGCTTCGGTGAAAAACTGTTTTTT

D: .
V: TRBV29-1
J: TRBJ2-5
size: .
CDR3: CSAHLMEGGETQYF
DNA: TGCAGCGCTCACCTCATGGAGGGCGGGGAGACCCAGTACTTC

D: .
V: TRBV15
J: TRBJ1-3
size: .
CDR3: CATSRIGTGKNTIYF
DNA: TGTGCCACCAGCAGAATCGGAACAGGGAAGAACACCATATATTTT

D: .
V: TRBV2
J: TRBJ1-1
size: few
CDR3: CASIGEAYTEAFF
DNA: TGTGCCAGCATCGGGGAGGCGTACACTGAAGCTTTCTTT